This T cell receptor beta chain was sequenced in a study of T cell changes during pregnancy in multiple sclerosis. Sequencing used immunoSEQ multiplex PCR; TCRdb keeps in-frame clones, though not all of them. The data show approximately 44,000 clones, roughly 92% seen once. The CDR3 runs 16 residues. Germline trimming cut 2 bases from V and 6 bases from J; bases unmatched to any gene: 14. Looked up from germline, CDR1 is SGHDT and CDR2 is YYEEEE. The receptor comes from a female donor with multiple sclerosis, enrolled in a pregnancy study. This chain joins TRBV5-6 and TRBJ2-7; 7 bases are shared with TRBD2. The input for sequencing was CD4+ T cells from peripheral blood mononuclear cells, taken in the first trimester of pregnancy. The chain's CDR3 is CASSFTLMRTRGEQYF. For the CDR3, the DNA is TGTGCCAGCAGCTTTACTTTGATGCGGACTAGGGGCGAGCAGTACTTC.